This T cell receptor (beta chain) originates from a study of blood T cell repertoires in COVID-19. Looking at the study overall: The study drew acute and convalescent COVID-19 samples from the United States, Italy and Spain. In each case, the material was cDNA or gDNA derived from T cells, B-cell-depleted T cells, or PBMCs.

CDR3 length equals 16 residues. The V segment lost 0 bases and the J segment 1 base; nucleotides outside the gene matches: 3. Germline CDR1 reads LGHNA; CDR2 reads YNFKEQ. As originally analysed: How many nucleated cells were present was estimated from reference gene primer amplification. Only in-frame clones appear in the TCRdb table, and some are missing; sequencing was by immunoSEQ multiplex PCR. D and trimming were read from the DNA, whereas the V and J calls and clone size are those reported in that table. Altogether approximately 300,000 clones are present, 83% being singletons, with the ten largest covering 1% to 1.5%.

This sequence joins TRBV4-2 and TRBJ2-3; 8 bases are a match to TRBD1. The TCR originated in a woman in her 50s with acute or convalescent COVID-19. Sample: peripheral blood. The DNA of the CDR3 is TGTGCCAGCAGCCAAGAAATGGGACAGGGCACAGATACGCAGTATTTT. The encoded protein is CASSQEMGQGTDTQYF.